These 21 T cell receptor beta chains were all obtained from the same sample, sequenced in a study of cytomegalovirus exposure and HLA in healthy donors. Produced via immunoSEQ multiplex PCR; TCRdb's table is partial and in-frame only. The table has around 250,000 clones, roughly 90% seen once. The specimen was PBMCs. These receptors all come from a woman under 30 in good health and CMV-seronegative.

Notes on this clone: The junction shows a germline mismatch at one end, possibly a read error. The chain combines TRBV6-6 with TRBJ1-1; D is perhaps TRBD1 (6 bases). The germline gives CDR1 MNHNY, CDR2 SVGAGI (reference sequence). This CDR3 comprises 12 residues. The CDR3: CASRGHFTETFF. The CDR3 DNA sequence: TGTGCCAGCAGGGGACACTTCACTGAAACTTTCTTT.

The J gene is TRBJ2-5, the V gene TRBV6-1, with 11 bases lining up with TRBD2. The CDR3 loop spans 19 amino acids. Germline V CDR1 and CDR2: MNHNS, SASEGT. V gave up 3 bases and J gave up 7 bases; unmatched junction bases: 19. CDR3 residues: CASSDLVKNLLAGEGTQYF. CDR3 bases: TGTGCCAGCAGTGATTTGGTGAAGAACTTACTAGCGGGGGAAGGGACCCAGTACTTC.

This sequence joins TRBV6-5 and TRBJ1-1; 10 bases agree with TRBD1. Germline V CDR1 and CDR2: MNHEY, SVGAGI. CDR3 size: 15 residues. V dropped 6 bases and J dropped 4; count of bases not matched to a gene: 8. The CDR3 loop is CASRDPRTGGTEAFF. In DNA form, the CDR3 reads TGTGCCAGCAGGGATCCACGGACAGGGGGCACTGAAGCTTTCTTT.

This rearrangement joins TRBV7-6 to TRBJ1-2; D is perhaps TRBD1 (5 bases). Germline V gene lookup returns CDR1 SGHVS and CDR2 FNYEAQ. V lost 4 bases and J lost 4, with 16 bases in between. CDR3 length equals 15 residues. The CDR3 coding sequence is TGTGCCAGCAGCTCCAAACAGGCGGGGCCCTATGGCTACACCTTC. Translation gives CASSSKQAGPYGYTF.

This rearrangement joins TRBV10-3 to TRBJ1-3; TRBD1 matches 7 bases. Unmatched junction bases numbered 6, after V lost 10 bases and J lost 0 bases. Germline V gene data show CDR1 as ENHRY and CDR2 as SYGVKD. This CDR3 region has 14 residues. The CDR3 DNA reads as TGTGCCACCTGGGACAGTACCTCTGGAAACACCATATATTTT. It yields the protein CATWDSTSGNTIYF.

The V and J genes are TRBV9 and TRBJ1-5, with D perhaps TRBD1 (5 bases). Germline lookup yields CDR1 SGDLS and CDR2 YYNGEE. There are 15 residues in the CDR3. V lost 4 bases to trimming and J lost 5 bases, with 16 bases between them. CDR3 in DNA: TGTGCCAGCAGCTCGAAGGGGTTAGCAGATCAGCCCCAGCATTTT. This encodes CASSSKGLADQPQHF.

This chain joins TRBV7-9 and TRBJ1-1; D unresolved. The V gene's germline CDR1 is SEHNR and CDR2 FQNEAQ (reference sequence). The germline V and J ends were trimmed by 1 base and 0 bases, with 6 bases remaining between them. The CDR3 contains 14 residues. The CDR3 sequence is CASSLGSMNTEAFF. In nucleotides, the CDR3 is TGTGCCAGCAGCTTAGGGAGCATGAACACTGAAGCTTTCTTT.

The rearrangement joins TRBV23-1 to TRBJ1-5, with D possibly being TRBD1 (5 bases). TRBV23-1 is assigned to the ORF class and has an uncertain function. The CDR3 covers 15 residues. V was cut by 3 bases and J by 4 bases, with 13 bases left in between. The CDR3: CASSHRGTENQPQHF. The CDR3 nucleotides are TGCGCCAGCAGTCATCGCGGGACGGAGAATCAGCCCCAGCATTTT.

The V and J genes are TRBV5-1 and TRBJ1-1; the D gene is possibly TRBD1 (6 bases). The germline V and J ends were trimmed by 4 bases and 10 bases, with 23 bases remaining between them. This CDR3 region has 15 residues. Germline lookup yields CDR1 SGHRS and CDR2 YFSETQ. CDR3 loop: CASSPSFNREGVAFF. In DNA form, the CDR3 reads TGCGCCAGCAGCCCCAGTTTTAACAGGGAAGGCGTAGCTTTCTTT. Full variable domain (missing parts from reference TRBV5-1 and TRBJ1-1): KAGVTQTPRYLIKTRGQQVTLSCSPISGHRSVSWYQQTPGQGLQFLFEYFSETQRNKGNFPGRFSGRQFSNSRSEMNVSTLELGDSALYLCASSPSFNREGVAFFGQGTRLTVV.

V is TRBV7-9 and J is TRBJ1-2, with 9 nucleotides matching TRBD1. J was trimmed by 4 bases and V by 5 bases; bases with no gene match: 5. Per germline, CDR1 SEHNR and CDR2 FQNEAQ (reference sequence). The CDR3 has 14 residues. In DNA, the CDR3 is TGTGCCAGCAGCCCCGACAGGGGGGGCTATGGCTACACCTTC. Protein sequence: CASSPDRGGYGYTF. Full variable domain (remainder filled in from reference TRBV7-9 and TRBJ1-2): DTGVSQNPRHKITKRGQNVTFRCDPISEHNRLYWYRQTLGQGPEFLTYFQNEAQLEKSRLLSDRFSAERPKGSFSTLEIQRTEQGDSAMYLCASSPDRGGYGYTFGSGTRLTVV.

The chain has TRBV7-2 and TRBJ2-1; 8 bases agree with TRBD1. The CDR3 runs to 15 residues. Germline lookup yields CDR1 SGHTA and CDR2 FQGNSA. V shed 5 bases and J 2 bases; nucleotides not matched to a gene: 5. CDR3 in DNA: TGTGCCAGCAGCCTAGGGACAGGAACCTACAATGAGCAGTTCTTC. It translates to CASSLGTGTYNEQFF. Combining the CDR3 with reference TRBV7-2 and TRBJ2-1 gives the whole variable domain GAGVSQSPSNKVTEKGKDVELRCDPISGHTALYWYRQSLGQGLEFLIYFQGNSAPDKSGLPSDRFSAERTGGSVSTLTIQRTQQEDSAVYLCASSLGTGTYNEQFFGPGTRLTVL.

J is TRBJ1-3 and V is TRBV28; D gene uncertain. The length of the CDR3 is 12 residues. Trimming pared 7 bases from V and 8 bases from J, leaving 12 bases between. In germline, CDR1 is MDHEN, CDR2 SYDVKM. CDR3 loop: CASTTSLDTIYF. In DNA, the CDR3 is TGTGCCAGCACCACATCCCTAGACACCATATATTTT.

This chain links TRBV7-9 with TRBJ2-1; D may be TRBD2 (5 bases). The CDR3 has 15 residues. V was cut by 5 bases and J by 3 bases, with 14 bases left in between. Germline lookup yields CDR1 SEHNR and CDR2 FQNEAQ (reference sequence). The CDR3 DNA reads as TGTGCCAGCAGCCCCACACTCCGGGGCTACAATGAGCAGTTCTTC. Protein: CASSPTLRGYNEQFF.

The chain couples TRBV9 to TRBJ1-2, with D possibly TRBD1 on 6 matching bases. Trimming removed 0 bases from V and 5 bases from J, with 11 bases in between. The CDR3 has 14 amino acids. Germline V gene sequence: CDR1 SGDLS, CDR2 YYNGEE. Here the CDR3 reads CASSVGTGRYGYTF. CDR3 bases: TGTGCCAGCAGCGTAGGAACAGGGCGGTATGGCTACACCTTC.

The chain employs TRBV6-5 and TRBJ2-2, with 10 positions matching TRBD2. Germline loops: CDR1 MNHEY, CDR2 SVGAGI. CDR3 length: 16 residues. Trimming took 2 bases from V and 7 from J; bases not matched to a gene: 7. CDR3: CASSYLSGGSVGELFF. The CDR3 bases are TGTGCCAGCAGTTACCTTAGCGGGGGGTCAGTCGGGGAGCTGTTTTTT.

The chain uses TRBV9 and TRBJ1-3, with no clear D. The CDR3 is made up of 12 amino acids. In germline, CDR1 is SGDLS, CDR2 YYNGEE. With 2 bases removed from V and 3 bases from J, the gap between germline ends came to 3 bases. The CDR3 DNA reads TGTGCCAGCAGCGTCCTTGGAAACACCATATATTTT. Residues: CASSVLGNTIYF.

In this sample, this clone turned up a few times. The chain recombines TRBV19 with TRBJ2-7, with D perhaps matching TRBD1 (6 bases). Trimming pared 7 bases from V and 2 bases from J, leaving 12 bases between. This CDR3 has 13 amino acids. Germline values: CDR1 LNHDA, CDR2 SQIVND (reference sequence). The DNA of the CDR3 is TGTGCCAGTACAGGGGATGGGACCTACGAGCAGTACTTC. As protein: CASTGDGTYEQYF.

CDR3 residues: CASTFNYEQYV. The CDR3 bases are TGTGCCAGCACCTTCAACTACGAGCAGTACGTC. The V and J genes are TRBV6-1 and TRBJ2-7; no clear D gene. The CDR3 is 11 residues long. Trimming cost V 7 bases and J 3 bases, with 7 bases left between them. Germline V gives CDR1 MNHNS, CDR2 SASEGT.

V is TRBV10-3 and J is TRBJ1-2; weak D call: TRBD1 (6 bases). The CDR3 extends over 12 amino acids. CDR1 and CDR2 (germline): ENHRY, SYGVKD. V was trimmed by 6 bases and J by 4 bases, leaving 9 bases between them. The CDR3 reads CAIRIQGYGYTF. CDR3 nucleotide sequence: TGTGCCATCAGGATACAGGGCTATGGCTACACCTTC.

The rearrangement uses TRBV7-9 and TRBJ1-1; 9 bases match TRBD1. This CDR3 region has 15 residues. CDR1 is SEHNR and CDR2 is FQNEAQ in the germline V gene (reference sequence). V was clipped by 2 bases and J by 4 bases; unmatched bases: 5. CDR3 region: CASSLLTGGITEAFF. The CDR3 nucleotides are TGTGCCAGCAGCTTACTAACAGGGGGCATCACTGAAGCTTTCTTT.

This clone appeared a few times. The DNA of the CDR3 is TGTGCCAGCAGCACCACCGGATACTCGGGAGAAAAACTGTTTTTT. Protein product: CASSTTGYSGEKLFF. V gene TRBV9 combines with J gene TRBJ1-4; D uncertain. Germline V gene sequence: CDR1 SGDLS, CDR2 YYNGEE. V dropped 4 bases and J dropped 8 bases, with 18 bases sitting between them. The CDR3 spans 15 residues.